The T cell receptor beta chain under discussion was sequenced for a study of graft-versus-host responses after intestinal transplantation. The germline V gene encodes CDR1 ENHRY and CDR2 SYGVKD. The V end was cut by 3 bases, the J end by 8 bases, with 16 bases between. This CDR3 spans 14 amino acids. As for this clone: Its antigen remains unknown.

Clones were sequenced by immunoSEQ multiplex PCR, and TCRdb holds only the in-frame ones, with some missing. The sample has about 59,000 clones; about 94% are singletons. The starting material was unstimulated CD4+ T cells sorted from spleen or lymph node cells, obtained before transplant. The source of this sequence is a human donor who was the organ donor for an intestinal transplant. The chain uses TRBV10-3 and TRBJ1-2; D perhaps matches TRBD1 (5 bases). CDR3 sequence reads: CAISERGHEGGYTF. The CDR3 nucleotides are TGTGCCATCAGTGAAAGAGGCCACGAGGGGGGCTACACCTTC.